A selection of T cell receptor beta chains follows, all from one sample in a study of preoperative IRX-2 immunotherapy in early breast cancer. The method was immunoSEQ multiplex PCR; TCRdb's version includes in-frame clones alone and lacks a portion of them. The data show roughly 2,700 clones, under 85% seen once. This sample comprised tumor tissue, obtained after IRX-2 immunotherapy. Every receptor here comes from a human donor with breast cancer. CDR3s include the opening cysteine and the closing phenylalanine or tryptophan. D genes are given only for firm matches. Size values are once, few and many counts, or a class for expanded clones, and some rows have none.

v_call,j_call,d_call,clone_size,cdr3_nt,cdr3_aa
TRBV11-3,TRBJ2-6,TRBD1,large,TGTGCCAGCAGCAAAACCGGGACAGGGGTCCCTGGGGCCAACGTCCTGACTTTC,CASSKTGTGVPGANVLTF
TRBV6-8,TRBJ2-3,TRBD2,few,TGTGCCAGCAGTTCCCCTAGCGGGGGCGGACGGGATACGCAGTATTTT,CASSSPSGGGRDTQYF
TRBV6-8,TRBJ2-7,TRBD1,NA,TGTGCCAGCAGTTACCGCGGGACAGGTTCCCTCTACGAGCAGTACTTC,CASSYRGTGSLYEQYF
TRBV15,TRBJ2-1,TRBD2,NA,TGTGCCACCAGCAGAGATGCCGGCGGGAGGGTAAATGAGCAGTTCTTC,CATSRDAGGRVNEQFF
TRBV6-8,TRBJ2-4,NA,NA,TGTGCCAGCAGGGAACAGGGTTCCAAAAACATTCAGTACTTC,CASREQGSKNIQYF
TRBV19,TRBJ1-2,NA,NA,TGTGCCAGTAGTATCGACAGCTTTAACTATGGCTACACCTTC,CASSIDSFNYGYTF
TRBV19,TRBJ1-1,NA,NA,TGTGCCAGTATCAGGGTCCCGAACACTGAAGCTTTCTTT,CASIRVPNTEAFF
TRBV15,TRBJ2-7,TRBD1,NA,TGTGCCACCAGCAGAGATGGGACAGGGTCGACCTACGAGCAGTACTTC,CATSRDGTGSTYEQYF
TRBV28,TRBJ2-1,TRBD2,NA,TGTGCCAGCAGTTTGGACACTAGCGGGAGCTCCTACAATGAGCAGTTCTTC,CASSLDTSGSSYNEQFF
TRBV6-8,TRBJ1-1,NA,few,TGTGCCAGCAGCGCCGGGGCGTTAAACACTGAAGCTTTCTTT,CASSAGALNTEAFF
TRBV28,TRBJ1-1,NA,NA,TGTGCCAGCAGTTTAATGCGGTCGGGGAACACTGAAGCTTTCTTT,CASSLMRSGNTEAFF
TRBV30,TRBJ1-4,NA,NA,TGTGCCTGGAGTTTCCTACAGGGAAACGAAAAACTGTTTTTT,CAWSFLQGNEKLFF
TRBV7-1,TRBJ1-5,NA,NA,TGTGCCAGCAGCTTAGGGGACACAAGCAATCAGCCCCAGCATTTT,CASSLGDTSNQPQHF
TRBV19,TRBJ1-5,NA,NA,TGTGCCAGTAGTATAGCCGGGATCCTTACTCAGCCCCAGCATTTT,CASSIAGILTQPQHF
TRBV11-3,TRBJ1-6,NA,NA,TGTGCCAGCAGCTTAGGTCCACAGGGAGGAGATTCACCCCTCCACTTT,CASSLGPQGGDSPLHF
TRBV28,TRBJ2-6,TRBD1,medium-sized,TGTGCCAGCAGGACAGGGGTGACTGGGGCCAACGTCCTGACTTTC,CASRTGVTGANVLTF
TRBV5-1,TRBJ2-1,NA,few,TGCGCCAGCAGCTTGCGGTCAAACCACCCCTCGTACAATGAGCAGTTCTTC,CASSLRSNHPSYNEQFF
TRBV14,TRBJ2-4,NA,NA,TGTGCCAGCAGCCAAGGATCCGGGAGATACATTCAGTACTTC,CASSQGSGRYIQYF
TRBV19,TRBJ1-3,NA,NA,TGTGCCAGTAGTGATTTACAGGGCCCATCGCGAAACACCATATATTTT,CASSDLQGPSRNTIYF
TRBV6-8,TRBJ1-3,TRBD1,NA,TGTGCCAGCAGTTGGACAGGGGAGGGCGAAAACACCATATATTTT,CASSWTGEGENTIYF
TRBV13,TRBJ2-1,TRBD2,NA,TGTGCCAGCAGCGCCCAACTAGCGGGGAGAGGGTCGGGCAATGAGCAGTTCTTC,CASSAQLAGRGSGNEQFF
TRBV10-2,TRBJ1-2,NA,NA,TGCGCCAGCAGTGAGGGACGGTCTAACTATGGCTACACCTTC,CASSEGRSNYGYTF
TRBV6-8,TRBJ1-6,NA,NA,TGTGCCATCAACCCGGGACTCGGTAATTCACCCCTCCACTTT,CAINPGLGNSPLHF
TRBV30,TRBJ1-2,TRBD1,NA,TGTGCCTGGAGCCGGGACAGGGTGGGCTATGGCTACACCTTC,CAWSRDRVGYGYTF
TRBV11-3,TRBJ2-2,TRBD1,NA,TGTGCCAGCAGCTTACAGGGGGCGAACACCGGGGAGCTGTTTTTT,CASSLQGANTGELFF
TRBV12-2,TRBJ2-3,NA,NA,TGTGCCATGTGGGGACTAGCGGGAGGCCGTAGCACAGATACGCAGTATTTT,CAMWGLAGGRSTDTQYF
TRBV15,TRBJ1-4,NA,NA,TGTGCCACCAGCACCCGTCACACAACTAATGAAAAACTGTTTTTT,CATSTRHTTNEKLFF
TRBV1,TRBJ1-5,NA,NA,TGCGCCAGCAGCCCCTATGGGGATCAGCCCCAGCATTTT,CASSPYGDQPQHF
TRBV15,TRBJ1-1,NA,NA,TGTGCCACAAGACTGTGGGGGGACGTAACAGGTGAAGCTTTCTTT,CATRLWGDVTGEAFF
TRBV11-3,TRBJ2-7,NA,once,TGTGCCAGCAGCTCACTGGGCCGCCCTACCTACGAGCAGTACTTC,CASSSLGRPTYEQYF
TRBV19,TRBJ1-2,TRBD1,NA,TGTGCCAGTATGGCCGGGACAGCAACTAACTATGGCTACACCTTC,CASMAGTATNYGYTF